This entry lists 5 T cell receptor beta chains sequenced from one sample in a study of blood T cell repertoires in COVID-19. The repertoire was sequenced with immunoSEQ multiplex PCR; TCRdb's copy has only in-frame clones and lacks some. Of just under 20,000 clones listed, 85% to 95% are singletons. Sequenced sample: peripheral blood. The receptors shown here come from a woman in her forties or fifties with active COVID-19.

V and J are TRBV6-1 and TRBJ2-5; maybe TRBD1 (5 bases). This CDR3 is 13 amino acids long. Germline V gene data show CDR1 as MNHNS and CDR2 as SASEGT. Between the trimmed V and J ends, which lost 7 bases and 0 bases, there was a span of 9 bases. As DNA, the CDR3 is TGTGCCAGCAAGGGGTGGTACCAAGAGACCCAGTACTTC. Its translation is CASKGWYQETQYF.

The chain recombines TRBV28 with TRBJ2-1, with 8 nucleotides matching TRBD2. Germline assignment: CDR1 MDHEN and CDR2 SYDVKM. J was trimmed by 4 bases and V by 10 bases; bases with no gene match: 9. This CDR3 has 14 amino acids. The CDR3 spells CATGGLAGYNEQFF. The CDR3 DNA reads as TGTGCCACCGGAGGGCTAGCGGGTTACAATGAGCAGTTCTTC. Combining the CDR3 with reference TRBV28 and TRBJ2-1 gives the whole variable domain DVKVTQSSRYLVKRTGEKVFLECVQDMDHENMFWYRQDPGLGLRLIYFSYDVKMKEKGDIPEGYSVSREKKERFSLILESASTNQTSMYLCATGGLAGYNEQFFGPGTRLTVL.

This chain connects TRBV27 to TRBJ2-7, with a tentative D call TRBD1 (5 bases). From germline, CDR1 is MNHEY and CDR2 SMNVEV (reference sequence). CDR3 size: 13 residues. V dropped 3 bases and J dropped 3 bases, with 9 bases sitting between them. CDR3 protein: CASSLTAFYEQYF. In DNA form, the CDR3 reads TGTGCCAGCAGTTTGACAGCCTTCTACGAGCAGTACTTC.

The chain links TRBV10-2 to TRBJ2-3, with 7 bases aligning to TRBD1. This CDR3 comprises 12 residues. Per the germline V gene, CDR1 is WSHSY and CDR2 is SAAADI. The V segment lost 2 bases and the J segment 13 bases; nucleotides outside the gene matches: 6. The CDR3 region has the DNA TGCGCCAGCAGTGAGACCAGGGGGAATAAGTATTTT. Its protein is CASSETRGNKYF.

The chain links TRBV9 to TRBJ2-1, with 11 bases matching TRBD2. This CDR3 region has 18 residues. The V gene's germline CDR1 is SGDLS and CDR2 YYNGEE. The J segment lost 1 base and the V segment lost 3 bases, leaving 9 bases of the junction unmatched. As DNA, the CDR3 is TGTGCCAGCAGCGAAACTATGGGACTAGCGGTTTCCTACAATGAGCAGTTCTTC. Its translation: CASSETMGLAVSYNEQFF.